These T cell receptor beta chains were read from a single sample in a study of PD-1 blockade in classical Hodgkin lymphoma. Repertoires were generated with immunoSEQ multiplex PCR, while TCRdb's copy carries only in-frame clones and drops some. This table has under 65,000 clones, 85% to 90% appearing once. The starting material was peripheral blood mononuclear cells (PBMCs), obtained at baseline. Receptors originate from a human donor with classical Hodgkin lymphoma. CDR3s include the opening cysteine and the closing phenylalanine or tryptophan. D genes are given only for firm matches. Not all rows give a size; the values are once, few, many and, for expanded clones, a class.

- | TRBJ1-1 | - | 13 | TRBV30 | CALTWAQNTEAFF | TGTGCCCTGACTTGGGCCCAGAACACTGAAGCTTTCTTT
- | TRBJ1-1 | - | 15 | TRBV18 | CASSPSEVKNTEAFF | TGTGCCAGCTCACCATCGGAGGTCAAGAACACTGAAGCTTTCTTT
- | TRBJ1-2 | - | 16 | TRBV25-1 | CASSEGSVGAGYGYTF | TGTGCCAGCAGTGAGGGGAGTGTGGGGGCTGGCTATGGCTACACCTTC
once | TRBJ2-3 | - | 14 | TRBV7-7 | CASSSNEITDTQYF | TGTGCTAGCAGCTCAAACGAGATCACAGATACGCAGTATTTT
once | TRBJ1-4 | - | 15 | TRBV10-3 | CAISESTGANEKLFF | TGTGCCATCAGTGAGTCGACGGGTGCTAATGAAAAACTGTTTTTT
- | TRBJ2-7 | TRBD2 | 11 | TRBV11-2 | CASLGGVEQYF | TGTGCCAGCCTCGGGGGGGTCGAGCAGTACTTC
- | TRBJ2-1 | - | 13 | TRBV11-2 | CASSLVYYNEQFF | TGTGCCAGCAGCTTAGTTTATTACAATGAGCAGTTCTTC
once | TRBJ2-3 | TRBD2 | 15 | TRBV6-4 | CASSQTSGGRDTQYF | TGTGCCAGCAGTCAAACTAGCGGGGGTAGAGATACGCAGTATTTT
- | TRBJ1-5 | - | 14 | TRBV18 | CASSPGGGNQPQHF | TGTGCCAGCTCACCCGGTGGAGGGAATCAGCCCCAGCATTTT
- | TRBJ1-6 | - | 15 | TRBV6-5 | CASSRGTASNSPLHF | TGTGCCAGCAGCCGAGGGACGGCTTCGAATTCACCCCTCCACTTT
- | TRBJ1-1 | - | 15 | TRBV18 | CASSPPGKGNTEAFF | TGTGCCAGCTCACCCCCCGGGAAGGGGAACACTGAAGCTTTCTTT
- | TRBJ1-5 | TRBD1 | 13 | TRBV6-5 | CASSGTADQPQHF | TGTGCCAGCAGTGGGACAGCCGATCAGCCCCAGCATTTT
- | TRBJ2-7 | - | 14 | TRBV5-1 | CASSLSGDLYEQYF | TGCGCCAGCAGCTTGTCAGGGGACCTCTACGAGCAGTACTTC
once | TRBJ2-5 | TRBD2 | 19 | TRBV14 | CASSQDIPSLAGLGETQYF | TGTGCCAGCAGCCAAGATATTCCGAGCCTAGCGGGCCTAGGGGAGACCCAGTACTTC
- | TRBJ2-2 | TRBD2 | 15 | TRBV6-5 | CASSYGGGGTGELFF | TGTGCCAGCAGTTACGGGGGGGGAGGCACCGGGGAGCTGTTTTTT
once | TRBJ1-1 | - | 16 | TRBV14 | CASSQVLKGGDSEAFF | TGTGCCAGCAGCCAAGTTTTGAAGGGTGGAGATTCTGAAGCTTTCTTT
- | TRBJ1-2 | - | 13 | TRBV30 | CAWSGLSYYGYTF | TGTGCCTGGAGTGGTCTGAGTTACTATGGCTACACCTTC
- | TRBJ2-7 | TRBD1 | 12 | TRBV7-9 | CASTGGEYEQYF | TGTGCCAGCACAGGGGGAGAATACGAGCAGTACTTC
- | TRBJ1-1 | - | 14 | TRBV6-6 | CASSPIRQDTEAFF | TGTGCCAGCAGCCCCATCAGACAGGACACTGAAGCTTTCTTT
- | TRBJ1-3 | TRBD1 | 17 | TRBV6-1 | CASSEKTWTGAGNTIYF | TGTGCCAGCAGTGAAAAGACCTGGACAGGGGCAGGAAACACCATATATTTT
- | TRBJ1-2 | - | 10 | TRBV20-1 | CSASSYGYTF | TGCAGTGCTAGCAGTTATGGCTACACCTTC
- | TRBJ2-5 | - | 14 | TRBV16 | CASSRVRGKETQYF | TGTGCCAGCAGCCGGGTCAGGGGAAAAGAGACCCAGTACTTC
- | TRBJ1-2 | - | 12 | TRBV29-1 | CSVEEGNYGYTF | TGCAGCGTTGAGGAAGGGAACTATGGCTACACCTTC
- | TRBJ1-2 | - | 12 | TRBV6-5 | CASHNANYGYTF | TGTGCCAGCCATAATGCTAACTATGGCTACACCTTC
- | TRBJ1-5 | - | 17 | TRBV7-9 | CASSLGFGKGLNQPQHF | TGTGCCAGCAGCTTAGGGTTTGGCAAGGGGCTAAATCAGCCCCAGCATTTT
- | TRBJ2-3 | TRBD2 | 17 | TRBV9 | CASSVEERGLSADTQYF | TGTGCCAGCAGCGTGGAAGAGCGGGGGCTGAGTGCAGATACGCAGTATTTT
few | TRBJ1-2 | - | 16 | TRBV18 | CASSPGGEAALYGYTF | TGTGCCAGCTCACCCGGAGGTGAGGCCGCCCTCTATGGCTACACCTTC
- | TRBJ2-5 | TRBD1 | 13 | TRBV5-1 | CASSTDRGETQYF | TGCGCCAGCAGCACTGACAGGGGAGAGACCCAGTACTTC
- | TRBJ2-2 | - | 16 | TRBV27 | CASSLAQAGGPGELFF | TGTGCCAGCAGTTTAGCCCAGGCAGGGGGGCCCGGGGAGCTGTTTTTT
- | TRBJ1-3 | - | 15 | TRBV7-6 | CASSSGQNSGNTIYF | TGTGCCAGCAGCTCCGGACAGAACTCTGGAAACACCATATATTTT
- | TRBJ1-1 | - | 15 | TRBV14 | CASSQALGINTEAFF | TGTGCCAGCAGCCAAGCTCTAGGGATCAACACTGAAGCTTTCTTT
- | TRBJ2-3 | - | 15 | TRBV18 | CASSPNGFGTDTQYF | TGTGCCAGCTCACCAAATGGTTTCGGCACAGATACGCAGTATTTT
- | TRBJ2-3 | - | 15 | TRBV10-1 | CASSPQGPRTDTQYF | TGCGCCAGCAGCCCACAGGGACCCCGCACAGATACGCAGTATTTT
- | TRBJ1-4 | - | 17 | TRBV21-1 | CASSASKKGKGDEKLFF | TGTGCCAGCAGCGCCTCGAAAAAGGGGAAGGGAGATGAAAAACTGTTTTTT
- | TRBJ1-4 | TRBD1 | 16 | TRBV7-7 | CASSLVLGQLNEKLFF | TGTGCTAGCAGCTTAGTACTGGGACAGCTTAATGAAAAACTGTTTTTT
- | TRBJ1-1 | - | 14 | TRBV4-1 | CASSQEEGRYEAFF | TGCGCCAGCAGCCAAGAGGAGGGCCGGTATGAAGCTTTCTTT
- | TRBJ2-5 | - | 13 | TRBV5-4 | CASSLGLQETQYF | TGTGCCAGCAGCTTAGGACTACAAGAGACCCAGTACTTC
- | TRBJ1-6 | - | 12 | TRBV4-2 | CASSQDNSPLHF | TGTGCCAGCAGCCAAGATAATTCACCCCTCCACTTT
few | TRBJ1-6 | - | 12 | TRBV18 | CASSLQTSPLHF | TGTGCCAGCTCCTTACAGACTTCACCCCTCCACTTT
- | TRBJ2-5 | - | 14 | TRBV6-6 | CASSYSTGAKTQYF | TGTGCCAGCAGTTACTCGACCGGGGCGAAGACCCAGTACTTC
- | TRBJ1-2 | - | 14 | TRBV6-1 | CASSERGLVYGYTF | TGTGCCAGCAGTGAACGGGGGTTAGTATATGGCTACACCTTC